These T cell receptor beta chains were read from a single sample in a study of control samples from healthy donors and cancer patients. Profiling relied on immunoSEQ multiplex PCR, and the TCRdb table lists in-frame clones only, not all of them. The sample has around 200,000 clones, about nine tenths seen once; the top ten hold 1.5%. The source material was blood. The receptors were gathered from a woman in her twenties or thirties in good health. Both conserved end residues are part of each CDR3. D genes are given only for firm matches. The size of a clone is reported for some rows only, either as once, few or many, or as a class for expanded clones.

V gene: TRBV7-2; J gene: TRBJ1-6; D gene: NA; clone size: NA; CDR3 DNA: TGTGCCAGCAGCTTCAGGAATTCACCCCTCCACTTT; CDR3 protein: CASSFRNSPLHF
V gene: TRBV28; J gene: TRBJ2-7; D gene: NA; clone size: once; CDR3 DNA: TGTGCCAGCAGGGAACAGGGCTACGAGCAGTACTTC; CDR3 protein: CASREQGYEQYF
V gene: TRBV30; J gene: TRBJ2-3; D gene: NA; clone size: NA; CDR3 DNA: TGTGCCTGGAGTCCACTGGGGGAGACAGATACGCAGTATTTT; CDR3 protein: CAWSPLGETDTQYF
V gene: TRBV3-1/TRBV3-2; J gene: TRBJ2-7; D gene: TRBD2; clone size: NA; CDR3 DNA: TGTGCCAGCAGCCAACGAGGACTAGCGGGAGTCTACGAGCAGTACTTC; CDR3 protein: CASSQRGLAGVYEQYF
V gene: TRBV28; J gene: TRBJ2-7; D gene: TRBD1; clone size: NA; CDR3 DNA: TGTGCCAGCAGTTTCTCCGGGACAGGGTCCTACGAGCAGTACTTC; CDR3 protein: CASSFSGTGSYEQYF
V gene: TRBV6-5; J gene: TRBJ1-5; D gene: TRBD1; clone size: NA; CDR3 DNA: TGTGCCAGCCTACAGGGGGCGGGCAATCAGCCCCAGCATTTT; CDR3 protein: CASLQGAGNQPQHF
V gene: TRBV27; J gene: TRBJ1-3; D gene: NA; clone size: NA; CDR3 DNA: TGTGCCAGCAGTTTATCTAGGTCTGGAAACACCATATATTTT; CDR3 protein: CASSLSRSGNTIYF
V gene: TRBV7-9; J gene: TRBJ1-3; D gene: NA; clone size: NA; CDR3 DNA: TGTGCCAGCAGCTTAGATCACTCTGGAAACACCATATATTTT; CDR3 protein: CASSLDHSGNTIYF
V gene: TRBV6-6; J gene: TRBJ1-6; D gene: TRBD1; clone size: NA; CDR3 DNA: TGTGCCAGCAGACGAACAGGGGGCGGTTCCTATAATTCACCCCTCCACTTT; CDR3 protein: CASRRTGGGSYNSPLHF
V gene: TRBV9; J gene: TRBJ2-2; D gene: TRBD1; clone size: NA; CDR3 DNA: TGTGCCAGCAGCGGACAGGGTAGCGCGAACACCGGGGAGCTGTTTTTT; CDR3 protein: CASSGQGSANTGELFF
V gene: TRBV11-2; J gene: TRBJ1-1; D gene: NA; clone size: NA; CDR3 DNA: TGTGCCAGCAGCTCCAGGGTCTCAGCTTTCTTT; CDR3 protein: CASSSRVSAFF
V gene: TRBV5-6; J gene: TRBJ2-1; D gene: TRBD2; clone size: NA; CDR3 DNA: TGTGCCAGCAGTACCGGGACTAGCAATGAGCAGTTCTTC; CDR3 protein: CASSTGTSNEQFF
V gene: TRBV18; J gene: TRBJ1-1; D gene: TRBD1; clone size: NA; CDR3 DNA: TGTGCCAGCTCACCGACAGGGTGGCACACTGAAGCTTTCTTT; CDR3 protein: CASSPTGWHTEAFF
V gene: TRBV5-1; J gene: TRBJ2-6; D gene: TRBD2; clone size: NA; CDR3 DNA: TGCGCCAGCAGCTTTTTACCGGGACTAGCAAACTCTGGGGCCAACGTCCTGACTTTC; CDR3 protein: CASSFLPGLANSGANVLTF
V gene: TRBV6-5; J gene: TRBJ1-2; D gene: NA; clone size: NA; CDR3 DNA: TGTGCCAGCACAGGGAACGATGGCTACACCTTC; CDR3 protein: CASTGNDGYTF
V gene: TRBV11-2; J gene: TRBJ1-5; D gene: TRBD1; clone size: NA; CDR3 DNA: TGTGCCAGCAGCCGGGACAGGGACCAGCCCCAGCATTTT; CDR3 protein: CASSRDRDQPQHF
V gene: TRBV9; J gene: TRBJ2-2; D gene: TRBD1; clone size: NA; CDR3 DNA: TGTGCCAGCAGCCCGTCCGGGACAGGGGGCGGCACCGGGGAGCTGTTTTTT; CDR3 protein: CASSPSGTGGGTGELFF
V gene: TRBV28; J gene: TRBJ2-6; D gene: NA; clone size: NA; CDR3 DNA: TGTGCCAGCAGTTTATCCAGGGACAACTCTGGGGCCAACGTCCTGACTTTC; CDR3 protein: CASSLSRDNSGANVLTF